This record concerns one TCR beta chain sequence. The entry originates in a study of blood T cell repertoires in COVID-19. Here immunoSEQ multiplex PCR was the method, and the copy in TCRdb shows in-frame clones only, minus some. The sample has 150,000 to 200,000 clones, more than 65% seen once. CDR1 is MNHEY and CDR2 is SVGAGI in the germline V gene. The CDR3 covers 15 residues. V dropped 5 bases and J dropped 2 bases, with 16 bases sitting between them. V gene TRBV6-5 combines with J gene TRBJ2-7; possible D gene TRBD2, 5 bases. The source is a woman in her 50s with acute COVID-19. Material for sequencing was PBMCs or T cells enriched from blood (not recorded which). CDR3 region: CASSPDASGTYEQYV. In DNA form, the CDR3 reads TGTGCCAGCAGTCCGGACGCCAGCGGTACCTACGAGCAGTACGTC.